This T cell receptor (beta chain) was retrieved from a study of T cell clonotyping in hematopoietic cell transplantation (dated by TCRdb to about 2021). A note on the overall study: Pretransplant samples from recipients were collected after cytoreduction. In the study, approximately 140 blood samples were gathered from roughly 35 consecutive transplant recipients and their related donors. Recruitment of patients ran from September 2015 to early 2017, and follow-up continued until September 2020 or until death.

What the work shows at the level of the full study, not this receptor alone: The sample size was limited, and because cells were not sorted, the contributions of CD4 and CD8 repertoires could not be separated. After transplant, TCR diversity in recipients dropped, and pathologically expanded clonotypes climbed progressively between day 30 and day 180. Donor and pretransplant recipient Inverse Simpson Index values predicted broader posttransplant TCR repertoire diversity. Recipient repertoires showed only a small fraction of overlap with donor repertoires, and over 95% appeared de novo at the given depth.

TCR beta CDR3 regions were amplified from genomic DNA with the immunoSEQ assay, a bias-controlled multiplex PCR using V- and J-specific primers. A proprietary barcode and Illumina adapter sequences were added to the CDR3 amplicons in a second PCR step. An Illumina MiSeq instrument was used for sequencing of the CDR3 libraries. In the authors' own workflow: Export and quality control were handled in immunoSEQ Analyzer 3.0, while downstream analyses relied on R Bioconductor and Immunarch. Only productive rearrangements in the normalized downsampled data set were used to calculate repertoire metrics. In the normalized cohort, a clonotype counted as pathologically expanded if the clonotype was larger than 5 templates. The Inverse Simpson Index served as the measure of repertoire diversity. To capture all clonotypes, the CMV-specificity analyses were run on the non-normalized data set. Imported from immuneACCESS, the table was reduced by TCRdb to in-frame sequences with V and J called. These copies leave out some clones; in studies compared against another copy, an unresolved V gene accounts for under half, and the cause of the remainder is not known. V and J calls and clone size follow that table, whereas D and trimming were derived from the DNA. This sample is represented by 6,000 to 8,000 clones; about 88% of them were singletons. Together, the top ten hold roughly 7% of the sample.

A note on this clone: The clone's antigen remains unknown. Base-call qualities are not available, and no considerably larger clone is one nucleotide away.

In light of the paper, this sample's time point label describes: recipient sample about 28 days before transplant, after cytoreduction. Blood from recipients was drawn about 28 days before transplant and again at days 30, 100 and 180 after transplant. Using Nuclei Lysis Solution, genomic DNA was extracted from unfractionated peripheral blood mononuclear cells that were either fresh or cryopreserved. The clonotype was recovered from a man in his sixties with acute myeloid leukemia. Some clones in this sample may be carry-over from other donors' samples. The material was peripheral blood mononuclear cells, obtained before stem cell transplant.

The sequenced DNA is TGCGCCAGCAGCTTGGGACGTTCAGGGATCTCTGAAGCTTTCTTT. Translated, it gives CASSLGRSGISEAFF. The V and J segments used are TRBV5-1 and TRBJ1-1; D gene: possibly TRBD1, on 5 matching bases. The junction carries 15 bases between V and J, which are trimmed by 0 bases and 6 bases respectively. The CDR3 spans 15 residues, from the cysteine through the phenylalanine. The CDR3 DNA has 45 bases and is translated from base 1. The germline V gene encodes CDR1 SGHRS and CDR2 YFSETQ.